The rows below give T cell receptor beta chains drawn from one sample of a study of T-cell reconstitution after alpha-beta-depleted transplantation in children. Using its own MiXCR run on the PCR reads, TCRdb lists one record per CDR3 protein. Among over 3,500 distinct CDR3 sequences listed, roughly 26% were seen once. The sequences come from PBMCs, mostly from graft donor cells, collected 60 days after TCRalphabeta/CD19-depleted stem cell transplant. All receptors come from a boy in the first two years of life who had a stem cell transplant for SCID, so the T cells may come from the graft donor. The CDR3 runs from the conserved cysteine through the conserved F or W. D genes are given only for firm matches. Size is omitted from some rows. Given values are once, few, many or a class for expanded clones.

V gene	D gene	clone size	J gene	CDR3 protein	CDR3 DNA
TRBV20-1	TRBD2	-	TRBJ2-1	CSARGGKRGVSYNEQFF	TGCAGTGCTAGAGGAGGGAAGCGGGGGGTTTCCTACAATGAGCAGTTCTTC
TRBV19	TRBD2	many	TRBJ2-3	CASSIGYWGGTSPDTQYF	TGTGCCAGTAGTATAGGTTATTGGGGGGGAACTAGCCCAGATACGCAGTATTTT
TRBV12-3/TRBV12-4	-	-	TRBJ1-1	CASNRGGEAFF	TGTGCCAGCAATCGGGGCGGGGAAGCTTTCTTT
TRBV6-2/TRBV6-3	-	-	TRBJ1-6	CASGSGRYNSPLHF	TGTGCCAGCGGATCAGGTCGCTATAATTCACCCCTCCACTTT
TRBV6-2/TRBV6-3	-	medium-sized	TRBJ1-5	CASSTRVSSLNQPQHF	TGTGCCAGCAGTACCAGGGTCTCGTCCTTAAATCAGCCCCAGCATTTT
TRBV3-1	TRBD1	medium-sized	TRBJ1-1	CASSTYRGISEAFF	TGTGCCAGCAGCACCTACAGGGGGATATCTGAAGCTTTCTTT
TRBV27	-	many	TRBJ1-6	CASSFPRRRPGTNSPLHF	TGTGCCAGCAGTTTTCCCCGGAGGAGGCCGGGGACAAACTCACCCCTCCACTTT
TRBV12-3/TRBV12-4	TRBD1	medium-sized	TRBJ1-2	CASSQNTGTGLFGYTF	TGTGCCAGCAGTCAGAACACCGGGACAGGGCTCTTTGGCTACACCTTC
TRBV6-1	-	many	TRBJ2-6	CASSQPPAGHGANVLTF	TGTGCCAGCAGCCAACCCCCGGCAGGACACGGGGCCAACGTCCTGACTTTC
TRBV2	-	many	TRBJ1-2	CASSGVSGLGYGYTF	TGTGCCAGCAGTGGGGTGTCAGGGTTGGGCTATGGCTACACCTTC
TRBV7-9	-	medium-sized	TRBJ1-1	CASSFGGDTEAFF	TGTGCCAGCAGCTTCGGCGGAGACACTGAAGCTTTCTTT
TRBV20-1	-	-	TRBJ2-5	CSAPRPNQETQYF	TGCAGTGCCCCCCGGCCGAACCAAGAGACCCAGTACTTC
TRBV11-2	TRBD2	-	TRBJ2-3	CASSPLAGLVDTQYF	TGTGCCAGCAGCCCTCTAGCGGGGCTCGTGGATACGCAGTATTTT
TRBV10-1	TRBD2	-	TRBJ2-3	CASSDSSGRAGTQYF	TGCGCCAGCAGTGACTCTAGCGGGAGGGCCGGTACGCAGTATTTT
TRBV7-9	-	medium-sized	TRBJ2-1	CATPTRSYNEQFF	TGTGCCACCCCGACTAGGTCCTACAATGAGCAGTTCTTC
TRBV18	TRBD1	-	TRBJ1-1	CVSSPIDSGGTEAFF	TGTGTTAGCTCACCAATAGATTCAGGGGGAACTGAAGCTTTCTTT
TRBV15	-	medium-sized	TRBJ2-5	CATSRLWRGHLYQETQYF	TGTGCCACCAGCAGACTTTGGAGGGGGCATCTATACCAAGAGACCCAGTACTTC
TRBV10-3	-	-	TRBJ2-1	CAISETRGDNEQFF	TGTGCCATCAGTGAAACCCGAGGGGACAATGAGCAGTTCTTC
TRBV19	-	many	TRBJ2-7	CASSSSVASYEQYF	TGTGCCAGTAGCTCGTCTGTTGCCTCCTACGAGCAGTACTTC
TRBV12-5	-	many	TRBJ1-6	CASGLGDGVRSPLHF	TGTGCTAGTGGTTTGGGGGACGGGGTTAGATCACCCCTCCACTTT
TRBV28	TRBD2	many	TRBJ2-5	CASSSGGAETQYF	TGTGCCAGCAGTTCCGGGGGGGCGGAGACCCAGTACTTC
TRBV5-6	TRBD1	medium-sized	TRBJ2-5	CASSLRTGRETQYF	TGTGCCAGCAGCCTTCGGACAGGGCGAGAGACCCAGTACTTC
TRBV30	-	many	TRBJ1-5	CAWRQGREPQHF	TGTGCCTGGAGGCAGGGCCGGGAGCCCCAGCATTTT
TRBV3-1	TRBD2	few	TRBJ2-2	CATCRKTSGVSTSGELFF	TGTGCCACCTGCCGAAAAACTAGCGGCGTCTCCACCAGCGGGGAGCTGTTTTTT
TRBV5-1	-	-	TRBJ2-5	CASSLVPGAQETQYF	TGCGCCAGCAGCTTGGTTCCGGGCGCCCAAGAGACCCAGTACTTC
TRBV9	-	large	TRBJ1-5	CASSVDRQTSNQPQHF	TGTGCCAGCAGCGTAGATCGGCAGACGAGCAATCAGCCCCAGCATTTT
TRBV29-1	-	-	TRBJ2-2	CSVQGGGNTGELFF	TGCAGCGTACAGGGCGGGGGAAACACCGGGGAGCTGTTTTTT
TRBV5-1	-	medium-sized	TRBJ1-1	CASSLAGVTEAFF	TGCGCCAGCAGCTTGGCGGGGGTCACTGAAGCTTTCTTT
TRBV7-9	TRBD1	many	TRBJ2-7	CASTGTGGRYEQYF	TGTGCCAGCACTGGGACAGGGGGCCGGTACGAGCAGTACTTC
TRBV9	-	medium-sized	TRBJ2-1	CASSVSDSYNEQFF	TGTGCCAGCAGCGTTTCGGACAGCTACAATGAGCAGTTCTTC
TRBV16	-	-	TRBJ2-7	CASSLGRGYEQYF	TGTGCCAGCAGCCTCGGACGGGGCTACGAGCAGTACTTC
TRBV7-9	-	many	TRBJ1-2	CASSPPPAAGFHGYTF	TGTGCCAGCAGCCCACCCCCAGCAGCAGGGTTTCATGGCTACACCTTC
TRBV7-9	-	-	TRBJ2-3	CASSFSGGYTDTQYF	TGTGCCAGCAGCTTTTCGGGCGGTTACACAGATACGCAGTATTTT
TRBV15	TRBD1	many	TRBJ2-4	CATSRGWDREAKNIQYF	TGTGCCACCAGCAGAGGGTGGGACAGGGAGGCCAAAAACATTCAGTACTTC
TRBV7-3	TRBD2	once	TRBJ2-1	CASSSSGTSGISYNEQFF	TGTGCCAGCAGCTCGTCCGGGACTAGCGGGATCTCCTACAATGAGCAGTTCTTC
TRBV28	-	-	TRBJ2-5	CASSLNFFTQETQYF	TGTGCCAGCAGTTTAAACTTCTTTACACAAGAGACCCAGTACTTC
TRBV28	-	many	TRBJ1-1	CASSSPAGGGNTEAFF	TGTGCCAGCAGTTCTCCCGCTGGGGGTGGAAACACTGAAGCTTTCTTT
TRBV5-1	TRBD1	-	TRBJ2-7	CASSRAGGSYEQYF	TGCGCCAGCAGTCGGGCAGGGGGCTCCTACGAGCAGTACTTC
TRBV29-1	-	once	TRBJ2-7	CSVEEGFLGGEQYF	TGCAGCGTTGAAGAGGGCTTCCTTGGGGGCGAGCAGTACTTC
TRBV28	TRBD1	medium-sized	TRBJ2-7	CASIQGAGTGSSYEQYF	TGTGCCAGCATTCAGGGGGCCGGGACAGGGAGCTCCTACGAGCAGTACTTC
TRBV13	-	medium-sized	TRBJ1-1	CASSFKGTEAFF	TGTGCCAGCAGCTTCAAGGGCACTGAAGCTTTCTTT
TRBV5-1	TRBD2	many	TRBJ2-5	CASSLGSGGAWETQYF	TGCGCCAGCAGCTTGGGTAGCGGGGGGGCCTGGGAGACCCAGTACTTC